The 32 T cell receptor beta chains below come from one sample, sequenced in a study of blood T cells in healthy people across ages. Together with a sample-barcoded 5' primer, a J-beta primer mix was included in a second PCR lasting roughly 6 to 12 cycles. TCRdb processed the 5' RACE reads anew with MiXCR; each CDR3 protein has one entry. In the table there are about 640,000 distinct CDR3 sequences, roughly 58% of which are singletons. The specimen sequenced was blood. Source of these receptors: a man in his sixties in good health.

V usage is TRBV20-1 and J usage is TRBJ1-4; TRBD1 matches at 8 bases. CDR3 length: 13 residues. The V gene end was trimmed by 6 bases and the J gene end by 4 bases; junction bases not matched to a gene: 4. Germline V lookup: CDR1 DFQATT, CDR2 SNEGSKA (reference sequence). The CDR3 loop is CSAKQGGNEKLFF. The CDR3 bases are TGCAGTGCAAAACAGGGGGGTAATGAAAAACTGTTTTTT.

The rearrangement links TRBV6-5 to TRBJ2-1; 7 nucleotides align to TRBD1. Germline V gene sequence: CDR1 MNHEY, CDR2 SVGAGI. V trimming: 0 bases; J trimming: 13 bases; junction bases outside the gene matches: 12. The CDR3 is 15 amino acids. The CDR3 protein is CASSYSRGRLETQFF. The CDR3 DNA reads TGTGCCAGCAGTTACTCGAGGGGGCGCTTGGAGACCCAGTTCTTC.

The chain links TRBV7-9 to TRBJ2-5; 7 bases line up with TRBD1. The J call may not be correct, given that the DNA end is closer to TRBJ2-7. The CDR3 spans 14 residues. Germline CDR1 reads SEHNR; CDR2 reads FQNEAQ (reference sequence). The CDR3 spells CASSLHGTDYEQYF. The DNA of the CDR3 is TGTGCCAGCAGCTTACACGGGACAGACTACGAGCAGTACTTC.

The J gene is TRBJ1-2, the V gene TRBV29-1; maybe TRBD1 (6 bases). V was clipped by 5 bases and J by 5 bases, with 12 bases between them. The CDR3 spans 12 residues. Germline V gene data show CDR1 as SQVTM and CDR2 as ANQGSEA. CDR3 amino acids: CSVNTGRYGYTF. DNA of the CDR3: TGCAGCGTTAATACAGGGCGTTATGGCTACACCTTC.

This clonotype was seen only a few times. V usage is TRBV3-1 and J usage is TRBJ2-3; 11 bases are a match to TRBD1. This CDR3 contains 14 residues. With 2 bases clipped from V and 6 bases from J, the junction kept 1 base outside the gene matches. Germline CDR1 reads LGHDT; CDR2 reads YNNKEL (reference sequence). The CDR3 protein is CASSQRDRGDTQYF. The CDR3 DNA reads as TGTGCCAGCAGCCAAAGGGACAGGGGGGATACGCAGTATTTT.

The CDR3 DNA is TGTGCCAGCAGTGAAATCCGACTAGCGAACTCTGGGGCCAACGTCCTGACTTTC. It is translated as CASSEIRLANSGANVLTF. This chain links TRBV2 with TRBJ2-6; 8 nucleotides line up with TRBD2. V trimming: 2 bases; J trimming: 0 bases; junction bases outside the gene matches: 6. Per germline, CDR1 SNHLY and CDR2 FYNNEI. This CDR3 has 18 residues.

The chain has TRBV29-1 and TRBJ1-1; D possibly corresponds to TRBD1 (6 bases). Germline V gene data show CDR1 as SQVTM and CDR2 as ANQGSEA. The V end lost 6 bases, the J end lost 0 bases, and 8 bases lay between the germline ends. This CDR3 has 12 residues. In nucleotides, the CDR3 is TGCAGCGTGGGACATATGAACACTGAAGCTTTCTTT. Translation gives CSVGHMNTEAFF.

This clonotype has a handful of counts. This chain uses TRBV29-1 with TRBJ2-3; the D call may be TRBD1 or TRBD2 (6 bases each). The CDR3 contains 15 residues. Between the trimmed V and J ends, which lost 6 bases and 2 bases, there was a span of 18 bases. From germline, CDR1 is SQVTM and CDR2 ANQGSEA. The CDR3 DNA reads as TGCAGCGTCGCCCGCCGAGGGGGGACCACAGATACGCAGTATTTT. Amino acid sequence: CSVARRGGTTDTQYF.

This clonotype showed up just a few times. This chain links TRBV5-1 with TRBJ2-5, with TRBD2 matching 9 bases. With 0 bases clipped from V and 2 bases from J, the junction kept 8 bases outside the gene matches. This CDR3 region has 17 residues. CDR1 and CDR2 from the germline V gene are SGHRS and YFSETQ. The CDR3 DNA sequence: TGCGCCAGCAGCTTGGCCCCGGCTAGCGGGGTACAAGAGACCCAGTACTTC. Translated, it gives CASSLAPASGVQETQYF.

Worth noting for this clonotype: One base away lies a much larger clone, so this may be a sequencing read error. This chain connects TRBV5-1 to TRBJ2-2; the D is unclear. Trimming pared 9 bases from V and 0 bases from J, leaving 15 bases between. Germline V gives CDR1 SGHRS, CDR2 YFSETQ. This CDR3 comprises 15 residues. The CDR3, as DNA: TGCGCCAACAACGAAGGGAATGCGAACACCGGGGAGCTGTTTTTT. Protein product: CANNEGNANTGELFF. Full variable domain (outside the CDR3, taken from reference TRBV5-1 and TRBJ2-2): KAGVTQTPRYLIKTRGQQVTLSCSPISGHRSVSWYQQTPGQGLQFLFEYFSETQRNKGNFPGRFSGRQFSNSRSEMNVSTLELGDSALYLCANNEGNANTGELFFGEGSRLTVL.

This chain uses TRBV7-9 with TRBJ2-1; D possibly corresponds to TRBD2 (5 bases). The CDR3 sequence is 14 residues long. Germline V gives CDR1 SEHNR, CDR2 FQNEAQ (reference sequence). Trimming cost V 1 base and J 8 bases, with 12 bases left between them. The CDR3 sequence is CASSLGGFRYEQFF. In DNA form, the CDR3 reads TGTGCCAGCAGCTTAGGAGGGTTCCGCTATGAGCAGTTCTTC.

This chain uses TRBV24-1 with TRBJ2-3; tentatively, D is TRBD1 (6 bases). V dropped 6 bases and J dropped 2 bases, with 14 bases sitting between them. Germline CDR1 is KGHDR and CDR2 is SFDVKD. The CDR3 is 15 amino acids. The CDR3 DNA reads as TGTGCCACCAGTCCCACCAGGGGATTCACAGATACGCAGTATTTT. Amino acids: CATSPTRGFTDTQYF.

V is TRBV19 and J is TRBJ1-2, with a possible D match to TRBD1 (6 bases). Germline V gene sequence: CDR1 LNHDA, CDR2 SQIVND (reference sequence). V dropped 5 bases and J dropped 3 bases, with 13 bases sitting between them. The CDR3 spans 14 residues. CDR3 sequence reads: CASSGGQSDYGYTF. The CDR3 bases are TGTGCCAGTAGTGGTGGACAGTCGGACTATGGCTACACCTTC.

V and J are TRBV14 and TRBJ1-2, with D hard to call. The germline V gene encodes CDR1 SGHDN and CDR2 FVKESK. V lost 4 bases and J lost 2, with 11 bases in between. The CDR3 has 14 residues. The CDR3 DNA follows: TGTGCCAGCAGCCCGAACTCGCTGAACTATGGCTACACCTTC. Protein product: CASSPNSLNYGYTF.

The CDR3 nucleotides read TGCAGTGCTAGAGGGGGGCGCGGGGATCAAGAGACCCAGTACTTC. It encodes CSARGGRGDQETQYF. This chain uses TRBV20-1 with TRBJ2-5; possibly TRBD1 or TRBD2 for D (6 bases each). The CDR3 loop spans 15 amino acids. The V and J ends lost 1 base and 2 bases respectively, with 14 bases between them. Germline CDR1 is DFQATT and CDR2 is SNEGSKA (reference sequence).

This sequence joins TRBV12-3 or TRBV12-4 and TRBJ2-7; D perhaps matches TRBD2 (5 bases). V shed 5 bases and J shed 1 base, with 12 bases lying between them. The CDR3 is made up of 14 amino acids. CDR3 region: CASSPSGLSYEQYF. DNA of the CDR3: TGTGCCAGCAGTCCCTCCGGACTTTCCTACGAGCAGTACTTC.

The chain recombines TRBV29-1 with TRBJ1-2, with 10 bases fitting TRBD1. CDR1 and CDR2 (germline): SQVTM, ANQGSEA. J lost 4 bases, V lost 5 bases, and 4 bases had no gene match. This CDR3 spans 13 amino acids. CDR3 sequence (DNA): TGCAGCGTTCGACAGGGGGCAAGCTATGGCTACACCTTC. Its protein product is CSVRQGASYGYTF.

With respect to this clonotype: This clone may be a read error of a much larger clone one base away. The genes are TRBV6-5 and TRBJ2-7; either TRBD1 or TRBD2 may supply D (6 bases each). V lost 6 bases and J lost 3, with 9 bases in between. CDR1 is MNHEY, CDR2 SVGAGI, per germline. The CDR3 loop spans 12 amino acids. CDR3 DNA sequence: TGTGCCAGCAGAGGGGGGTGCTACGAGCAGTACTTC. As protein: CASRGGCYEQYF.

CDR3 bases: TGTGCCAGCAGCCCACCCGGGGCAGTCTACACCTTC. Protein: CASSPPGAVYTF. This sequence joins TRBV7-9 and TRBJ1-2, with a weak D call TRBD1 (5 bases). V shed 5 bases and J shed 10 bases, with 14 bases lying between them. Per germline, CDR1 SEHNR and CDR2 FQNEAQ (reference sequence). CDR3 length: 12 residues.

The chain has TRBV20-1 and TRBJ2-5; weak D call: TRBD2 (7 bases). Trimming took off 6 bases at V and 4 bases at J, with 15 bases between the two ends. The CDR3 spans 13 residues. Per germline, CDR1 DFQATT and CDR2 SNEGSKA (reference sequence). The CDR3 DNA reads as TGCAGTGCCGTACTAGGGGGGGGAGAGACCCAGTACTTC. Translated, it gives CSAVLGGGETQYF.

This clonotype has only a few counts. V and J are TRBV29-1 and TRBJ2-7, with 11 bases matching TRBD1. The CDR3 loop spans 14 amino acids. After removal of 6 bases from V and 0 bases from J, the junction contained 4 bases not matched to a gene. Germline lookup yields CDR1 SQVTM and CDR2 ANQGSEA. CDR3 nucleotides: TGCAGCGTCGGGACAGGGGGAGGCTCCTACGAGCAGTACTTC. Protein: CSVGTGGGSYEQYF.

This chain links TRBV4-2 with TRBJ2-7, with 7 bases matching TRBD1. The CDR3 contains 15 residues. Looked up from germline, CDR1 is LGHNA and CDR2 is YNFKEQ. V lost 1 base, J lost 7 bases, and 10 bases stayed unmatched. The CDR3 nucleotides are TGTGCCAGCAGCCAAGCGGGACAGTATGACAATGAGCAGTACTTC. As protein: CASSQAGQYDNEQYF.

The DNA for the CDR3 is TGCAGTGCCGCCGAGAATTGGTTAGGCCAGCCCCAGCATTTT. It specifies CSAAENWLGQPQHF. This chain joins TRBV20-1 and TRBJ1-5, with D uncertain. Germline CDR1 DFQATT, CDR2 SNEGSKA (reference sequence). The CDR3 is 14 amino acids. V dropped 6 bases and J dropped 7 bases, with 19 bases sitting between them.

This clonotype was observed a handful of times. The DNA of the CDR3 is TGTGCCAGCAGATCGACAGGGATCCCCTATGGCTACACCTTC. Its protein product is CASRSTGIPYGYTF. The V call is TRBV6-2 or TRBV6-3, the J call TRBJ1-2; 7 positions match TRBD1. Looked up from germline, CDR1 is MNHEY and CDR2 is SVGEGT. With V trimmed by 6 bases and J by 4 bases, 8 bases remained unmatched. The CDR3 is made up of 14 amino acids.

V usage is TRBV28 and J usage is TRBJ2-3; TRBD2 aligns across 11 bases. The CDR3 consists of 17 residues. Per the germline V gene, CDR1 is MDHEN and CDR2 is SYDVKM. V gave up 7 bases and J gave up 1 base; unmatched junction bases: 10. The CDR3 is CASTPHGTSGRTDTQYF. CDR3 DNA: TGTGCCAGCACTCCGCACGGGACTAGCGGTCGCACAGATACGCAGTATTTT.

The rearrangement uses TRBV20-1 and TRBJ2-3; 10 bases agree with TRBD1. Germline V gene lookup returns CDR1 DFQATT and CDR2 SNEGSKA (reference sequence). J was trimmed by 2 bases and V by 5 bases; bases with no gene match: 4. This CDR3 comprises 14 residues. The chain's CDR3 is CSADRGLYTDTQYF. The CDR3 DNA reads as TGCAGTGCTGACAGGGGGCTTTACACAGATACGCAGTATTTT.

The genes are TRBV6-5 and TRBJ2-3, with 14 bases identical to TRBD2. Germline V gene lookup returns CDR1 MNHEY and CDR2 SVGAGI. The V and J ends lost 2 bases and 4 bases, in that order; junction bases with no gene match: 8. The CDR3 spans 18 residues. CDR3 DNA sequence: TGTGCCAGCAGTTACAAGAGGCGACTAGCGGGGGGGGCAGATACGCAGTATTTT. This translates into CASSYKRRLAGGADTQYF.

This clonotype was detected only a few times. J is TRBJ2-5 and V is TRBV12-1; the DNA was not used to check the table's D call, TRBD1. TRBV12-1 is described as a pseudogene. The CDR3 has 16 residues. CDR3 protein: CASSFVRGAGQETQYF. The CDR3, as DNA: TGTGCCAGCAGCTTTGTCCGAGGGGCGGGTCAAGAGACCCAGTACTTC.

This clonotype was observed a few times. The rearrangement uses TRBV7-9 and TRBJ2-7, with 7 bases matching TRBD1. After removal of 5 bases from V and 5 bases from J, the junction contained 9 bases not matched to a gene. The CDR3 extends over 14 amino acids. Germline CDR1 and CDR2: SEHNR and FQNEAQ (reference sequence). The CDR3 protein is CASSPQGVTNEQYF. CDR3 DNA sequence: TGTGCCAGCAGCCCGCAGGGGGTCACCAACGAGCAGTACTTC.

About this clonotype itself: This may arise from a read error, as a much more abundant clone is one base away. The chain uses TRBV24-1 and TRBJ2-3, with D unresolved. The CDR3 totals 13 residues. Germline V CDR1 and CDR2: KGHDR, SFDVKD. CDR3 in amino acids: CAASDPGTDTQYF. In nucleotides, the CDR3 is TGTGCCGCCAGTGATCCCGGTACCGATACGCAGTATTTT.

This sequence joins TRBV28 and TRBJ2-5, with 7 positions matching TRBD2. The CDR3 loop spans 17 amino acids. CDR1 and CDR2 (germline): MDHEN, SYDVKM. The V gene end was trimmed by 4 bases and the J gene end by 5 bases; junction bases not matched to a gene: 16. CDR3 DNA: TGTGCCAGCAGTTCCCTTAAGGGCGGGGGAGGAAAGGAGACCCAGTACTTC. As protein: CASSSLKGGGGKETQYF.

J is TRBJ2-7 and V is TRBV20-1; no clear D gene. Germline CDR1 is DFQATT and CDR2 is SNEGSKA (reference sequence). The V end lost 6 bases, the J end lost 0 bases, and 12 bases lay between the germline ends. The CDR3 is 13 residues long. In nucleotides, the CDR3 is TGCAGTGCCCGACTGGTAATCTCCTACGAGCAGTACTTC. Its protein product is CSARLVISYEQYF.